These 28 T cell receptor beta chains share one sample of origin, sequenced in a study of vaccination effects on CD4 cells after COVID-19. Here immunoSEQ multiplex PCR was the method, and the copy in TCRdb shows in-frame clones only, minus some. The table records around 81,000 clones, under 85% of them present only once. After expansion with viral peptide pools in the ViraFEST assay, antigen-specific CD4+ T cells were sequenced. Researchers isolated CD4+ T cells once approximately 10 days of culture had elapsed. Participants got two doses of BNT162b2 or mRNA-1273 vaccine. No antigen has been identified for these receptors. Sequences were derived from CD4+ T cells from PBMCs cultured with HCoV-OC43 spike peptides, sampled after COVID-19 vaccination. Subset noted: HCoV-OC43 spike overlapping peptide pool stimulation. Source of these receptors: a human donor who received a COVID-19 vaccine.

This sequence joins TRBV7-9 and TRBJ1-2; D remains ambiguous. This CDR3 region has 12 residues. Trimming removed 1 base at V and 4 bases at J, with 4 bases between. Per germline, CDR1 SEHNR and CDR2 FQNEAQ (reference sequence). DNA of the CDR3: TGTGCCAGCAGCTTAGGGGGCTATGGCTACACCTTC. It yields the protein CASSLGGYGYTF.

The rearrangement joins TRBV3-1 (or the pseudogene TRBV3-2) to TRBJ2-1; D possibly corresponds to TRBD2 (7 bases). Germline V lookup: CDR1 LGHDT, CDR2 YNNKEL (reference sequence). The CDR3 is made up of 16 amino acids. V was trimmed by 1 base and J by 3 bases, leaving 13 bases between them. The chain's CDR3 is CASSQVGGRFYNEQFF. The DNA for the CDR3 is TGTGCCAGCAGCCAAGTGGGGGGGCGCTTCTACAATGAGCAGTTCTTC.

V usage is TRBV2 and J usage is TRBJ2-5; D uncertain. The V end was cut by 6 bases, the J end by 1 base, with 6 bases between. CDR3 length: 12 amino acids. Germline V lookup: CDR1 SNHLY, CDR2 FYNNEI. The CDR3 DNA is TGTGCCAGCAGGCCCGGCCAAGAGACCCAGTACTTC. This sequence encodes CASRPGQETQYF.

The chain couples TRBV4-1 to TRBJ1-2; D is unclear. CDR1 is MGHRA and CDR2 is YSYEKL in the germline V gene. The CDR3 runs to 16 residues. V shed 4 bases and J shed 4 bases, with 19 bases lying between them. The CDR3 loop is CASSLKTLSDIYGYTF. CDR3 coding DNA: TGCGCCAGCAGCCTAAAGACTCTCTCCGACATCTATGGCTACACCTTC.

The genes are TRBV27 and TRBJ1-2; D remains unclear. Trimming removed 1 base at V and 1 base at J, with 4 bases between. The CDR3 runs 13 residues. Germline V gene lookup returns CDR1 MNHEY and CDR2 SMNVEV (reference sequence). The CDR3 loop is CASSLFRNYGYTF. The CDR3 DNA sequence: TGTGCCAGCAGTTTATTCCGTAACTATGGCTACACCTTC.

J is TRBJ1-6 and V is TRBV9; a possible D gene is TRBD1 (5 bases). Trimming took off 1 base at V and 1 base at J, with 12 bases between the two ends. This CDR3 region has 17 residues. Germline CDR1 SGDLS, CDR2 YYNGEE. CDR3 loop: CASSVQGGSSYNSPLHF. In DNA, the CDR3 is TGTGCCAGCAGCGTACAGGGAGGGTCGTCCTATAATTCACCCCTCCACTTT.

This clone occurred a few times. The rearrangement links TRBV5-1 to TRBJ2-7; 10 bases match TRBD1. V gave up 4 bases and J gave up 4 bases; unmatched junction bases: 8. There are 15 residues in the CDR3. CDR1 and CDR2 (germline): SGHRS, YFSETQ. CDR3 region: CASSRDRGSGYEQYV. For the CDR3, the DNA is TGCGCCAGCAGCCGGGACAGGGGATCCGGTTACGAGCAGTACGTC.

The chain combines TRBV7-8 with TRBJ1-4, with D unresolved. Per germline, CDR1 SGHVS and CDR2 FQNEAQ. V lost 3 bases and J 3 bases, leaving 2 bases between the germline ends. The CDR3 runs to 12 residues. The CDR3 bases are TGTGCCAGCAGCTTGGCTAATGAAAAACTGTTTTTT. Its protein product is CASSLANEKLFF.

This chain joins TRBV6-6 and TRBJ1-4; D is uncertain. Germline values: CDR1 MNHNY, CDR2 SVGAGI (reference sequence). The CDR3 totals 11 residues. Trimming pared 6 bases from V and 10 bases from J, leaving 9 bases between. The CDR3 coding sequence is TGTGCCAGCAGCCCAAAGGGAAAACTGTTTTTT. Translating gives CASSPKGKLFF.

The CDR3 DNA reads TGTGCCAGTAGTACCCCGTATCTTGGACAGGGCCCGAACACCGGGGAGCTGTTTTTT. Translation gives CASSTPYLGQGPNTGELFF. The chain is built from TRBV19 and TRBJ2-2, with 8 positions matching TRBD1. The CDR3 length is 19 residues. Germline loops: CDR1 LNHDA, CDR2 SQIVND (reference sequence). The ends lost 4 bases at V and 0 bases at J; junction bases unmatched: 13.

This chain links TRBV14 with TRBJ1-2; D is possibly TRBD1 (5 bases). V was trimmed by 3 bases and J by 5 bases, leaving 16 bases between them. Germline CDR1 and CDR2: SGHDN and FVKESK. The CDR3 loop spans 15 amino acids. The DNA of the CDR3 is TGTGCCAGCAGCCACCAACCGGGACCCCCATATGGCTACACCTTC. Its protein is CASSHQPGPPYGYTF.

There are a few counts of this clone. The genes are TRBV7-9 and TRBJ1-3, with D possibly being TRBD1 (5 bases). The CDR3 is made up of 15 amino acids. The V and J ends lost 1 base and 0 bases respectively, with 7 bases between them. Germline-derived CDR1 and CDR2 are SEHNR and FQNEAQ (reference sequence). The CDR3 DNA sequence: TGTGCCAGCAGCTTAGGGGACCTCTCTGGAAACACCATATATTTT. Amino acid sequence: CASSLGDLSGNTIYF.

The chain has TRBV9 and TRBJ2-1, with 7 bases fitting TRBD1. Germline-derived CDR1 and CDR2 are SGDLS and YYNGEE. Germline trimming cut 4 bases from V and 1 base from J; bases unmatched to any gene: 2. The CDR3 has 14 residues. The CDR3 nucleotides read TGTGCCAGCAGCCCGGGACAGTCCTACAATGAGCAGTTCTTC. It translates to CASSPGQSYNEQFF.

The rearrangement links TRBV3-1 (or the pseudogene TRBV3-2) to TRBJ2-1; 9 bases fit TRBD2. Losses at the gene ends were 2 bases for V and 8 bases for J; bases not matched to a gene: 10. The CDR3 loop spans 16 amino acids. The V gene's germline CDR1 is LGHDT and CDR2 YNNKEL (reference sequence). The CDR3 DNA reads as TGTGCCAGCAGCCAAAGGGTGCGGGGGGGCCGGGATGAGCAGTTCTTC. This translates into CASSQRVRGGRDEQFF.

The rearrangement uses TRBV6-5 and TRBJ2-7, with 8 nucleotides matching TRBD1. Germline CDR1 reads MNHEY; CDR2 reads SVGAGI. The CDR3 sequence is 14 residues long. V shed 8 bases, J shed 4 bases, and the junction held 10 bases outside the gene matches. This chain's CDR3 is CASRPRTGLYEQYV. As DNA, the CDR3 is TGTGCCAGCCGTCCCAGGACAGGGTTATACGAGCAGTACGTC.

This clone has only a few counts. CDR3 coding DNA: TGTGCCACCAGTGATCGACTAGGATCAAGTGAGCAGTTCTTC. This codes for CATSDRLGSSEQFF. The J gene is TRBJ2-1, the V gene TRBV24-1; TRBD2 is a possible D gene (6 bases). Germline V gene lookup returns CDR1 KGHDR and CDR2 SFDVKD. CDR3 length: 14 residues. Trimming cost V 3 bases and J 9 bases, with 14 bases left between them.

The chain employs TRBV4-2 and TRBJ2-5, with 8 bases fitting TRBD2. CDR1 is LGHNA, CDR2 YNFKEQ, per germline. The length of the CDR3 is 15 residues. Trimming cost V 1 base and J 5 bases; bases outside gene matches: 6. The CDR3: CASSQVAGSPETQYF. The CDR3 DNA sequence: TGTGCCAGCAGCCAAGTAGCGGGGTCGCCTGAGACCCAGTACTTC.

J is TRBJ1-6 and V is TRBV9; 9 bases align to TRBD1. Germline CDR1 reads SGDLS; CDR2 reads YYNGEE. This CDR3 contains 15 residues. Trimming cost V 0 bases and J 9 bases; bases outside gene matches: 4. The CDR3 sequence: CASSVETGGFSPLHF. The CDR3 DNA follows: TGTGCCAGCAGCGTAGAAACAGGGGGCTTTTCACCCCTCCACTTT.

The chain links TRBV11-3 to TRBJ2-7, with D perhaps matching TRBD2 (6 bases). Germline V gene lookup returns CDR1 SGHNT and CDR2 YENEEA. The CDR3 length is 13 residues. Trimming left V 5 bases short and J 4 bases short, with 12 bases between. The CDR3 here is CASSRGIGYEQYV. The DNA for the CDR3 is TGTGCCAGCAGCCGGGGGATTGGGTACGAGCAGTACGTC.

The rearrangement links TRBV3-1 (or the pseudogene TRBV3-2) to TRBJ1-1; D is unclear. Trimming left V 0 bases short and J 6 bases short, with 5 bases between. The CDR3 runs to 12 residues. Germline V gives CDR1 LGHDT, CDR2 YNNKEL (reference sequence). The DNA of the CDR3 is TGTGCCAGCAGCCAAGAACAAGCTGAAGCTTTCTTT. It codes for CASSQEQAEAFF.

V usage is TRBV6-6 and J usage is TRBJ1-2; D is possibly TRBD1 (6 bases). The CDR3 has 14 amino acids. The V end was cut by 1 base, the J end by 6 bases, with 12 bases between. Germline CDR1 reads MNHNY; CDR2 reads SVGAGI (reference sequence). CDR3 sequence: CASSYYGGGDGYTF. The CDR3 nucleotides read TGTGCCAGCAGTTACTATGGGGGCGGCGATGGCTACACCTTC.

The V and J genes are TRBV5-1 and TRBJ1-1; D is uncertain. The CDR3 extends over 14 amino acids. V lost 0 bases to trimming and J lost 0 bases, with 6 bases between them. Germline CDR1 and CDR2: SGHRS and YFSETQ. DNA of the CDR3: TGCGCCAGCAGCTTGGTACAAGTGAACACTGAAGCTTTCTTT. Protein: CASSLVQVNTEAFF.

This clone was detected only a few times. The chain uses TRBV3-1 (or the pseudogene TRBV3-2) and TRBJ2-1, with a weak D call TRBD2 (7 bases). Trimming left V 1 base short and J 8 bases short, with 18 bases between. The CDR3 consists of 16 residues. Looked up from germline, CDR1 is LGHDT and CDR2 is YNNKEL (reference sequence). This CDR3 is CASSQVSGGPWDEQFF. In DNA, the CDR3 is TGTGCCAGCAGCCAAGTTTCGGGGGGCCCCTGGGATGAGCAGTTCTTC.

The V gene is TRBV29-1, the J gene TRBJ1-1; TRBD1 might be the D (5 bases). Trimming shortened V by 5 bases and J by 12 bases, and 13 bases separated the two germline ends. Germline V gene data show CDR1 as SQVTM and CDR2 as ANQGSEA. The CDR3 is 10 residues long. This CDR3 is CSVSPGGTFF. The DNA for the CDR3 is TGCAGCGTTTCCCCGGGGGGAACTTTCTTT.

The chain joins TRBV7-8 to TRBJ1-2; 7 nucleotides align to TRBD1. The CDR3 has 14 amino acids. J gave up 4 bases and V 3 bases, and 5 bases lay outside the gene matches. In germline, CDR1 is SGHVS, CDR2 FQNEAQ. CDR3 bases: TGTGCCAGCAGCTTCGGGGACAGAGGCTATGGCTACACCTTC. As protein: CASSFGDRGYGYTF.

V usage is TRBV19 and J usage is TRBJ2-7; tentatively, D is TRBD1 (5 bases). The V gene lost 5 bases and the J gene lost 0 bases, with 8 bases spanning the gap. The V gene's germline CDR1 is LNHDA and CDR2 SQIVND (reference sequence). The CDR3 consists of 13 residues. Here the CDR3 DNA reads TGTGCCAGTAGTGTCGACAGCTCCTACGAGCAGTACGTC. Protein sequence: CASSVDSSYEQYV.

The chain combines TRBV6-5 with TRBJ2-7; 9 nucleotides align to TRBD1. Germline assignment: CDR1 MNHEY and CDR2 SVGAGI. This CDR3 has 14 amino acids. V trimming: 7 bases; J trimming: 3 bases; junction bases outside the gene matches: 7. The CDR3 sequence: CASTLGTGLYEQYV. For the CDR3, the DNA is TGTGCCAGCACGCTCGGGACAGGGCTCTACGAGCAGTACGTC.

The rearrangement joins TRBV7-3 to TRBJ2-6; tentative D call: TRBD1 (7 bases). V was cut by 5 bases and J by 0 bases, with 17 bases left in between. CDR3 length: 18 amino acids. The germline V gene has CDR1 SGHTA and CDR2 FQGTGA. In DNA form, the CDR3 reads TGTGCCAGCAGCCCCAGGGGGGTGCAGGCCTCTGGGGCCAACGTCCTGACTTTC. It specifies CASSPRGVQASGANVLTF.